The 3 T cell receptor beta chains reported below all come from one sample, sequenced in a study of T-cell memory formation after mild COVID-19. Using its own MiXCR run on the 5' RACE reads, TCRdb lists one record per CDR3 protein. The sample comprises hundreds of thousands of distinct CDR3 sequences, 20% to 30% of which are singletons, and approximately 12% rests with the top ten. The sequencing sample was made of PBMCs or a T cell subset sorted from them (not recorded which). These receptors were collected from an adult woman who had mild COVID-19 (a few samples of this study predate the infection). Cell type and time point are not known.

This chain links TRBV5-5 with TRBJ2-1; perhaps TRBD2 as D (6 bases). CDR1 and CDR2 (germline): SGHKS, YYEKEE (reference sequence). V lost 4 bases to trimming and J lost 4 bases, with 18 bases between them. This CDR3 comprises 16 residues. The CDR3 loop reads CASSGLGGDSYNEQFF. CDR3 nucleotide sequence: TGTGCCAGCAGCGGGCTGGGCGGGGACTCTTACAATGAGCAGTTCTTC.

This clonotype was seen a few times. The rearrangement joins TRBV19 to TRBJ1-1; no reliable D call. CDR3 length equals 14 residues. In germline, CDR1 is LNHDA, CDR2 SQIVND (reference sequence). The germline V and J ends were trimmed by 3 bases and 1 base, with 9 bases remaining between them. CDR3 in amino acids: CASSIGRPNTEAFF. In DNA form, the CDR3 reads TGTGCCAGTAGTATCGGACGGCCGAACACTGAAGCTTTCTTT.

The chain carries TRBV7-9 and TRBJ2-5, with a possible D match to TRBD1 (5 bases). CDR3 size: 15 residues. Germline assignment: CDR1 SEHNR and CDR2 FQNEAQ (reference sequence). V lost 5 bases and J 2 bases, leaving 15 bases between the germline ends. CDR3 coding DNA: TGTGCCAGCAGCCTAAGCCCAGCAGGGCAAGAGACCCAGTACTTC. Protein product: CASSLSPAGQETQYF.